Described below is a single TCR beta chain sequence and its context. What antigen it recognizes has not been identified. No base qualities exist here, and no much larger clone lies one base off it. This sample stems from a study of shared clonotypes between healthy human individuals (dated by TCRdb to about 2020). Background on the whole study: Two women and a few men aged 18 to 49 years were included in the cohort. For each donor, CD4 naive and CD4 memory were each run on three plates, CD8 naive on two plates, and CD8 memory on one plate. To estimate repertoire size and how much clonotype sharing occurs between individuals, the study deeply sequenced the blood TCR repertoires of roughly 5 healthy adults. To increase sequencing depth and limit assay-specific biases, TCR repertoire library preparation and sequencing were carried out by different laboratories using diverse techniques. Leukapheresis yielded between about 0.9 and 10 billion PBMCs per donor. Study-level results and caveats: The small number of donors limited the genetic and exposure-history diversity represented. Estimated clonotype richness was generally larger for naive than for memory subsets. Pairwise subsampling indicated that sequencing depth was expected to affect the degree of clonotype sharing among donors. Sampling was restricted to blood, and TCR repertoires in tissue are likely to differ from TCR repertoires in blood. Approximately 4.8% of naive CD4, around 4% of naive CD8, around 2.3% of memory CD4, and about 0.4% of memory CD8 clonotypes were shared across several donors. Incomplete sequencing was indicated by rarefaction of sorted-subset datasets, despite the large sequencing depth. Compared with non-shared clonotypes, clonotypes shared by all four sorted-subset donors had higher generation probabilities.

The donors were healthy, HIV-negative adults who had no recently reported acute infections or vaccinations. Every donor was a Caucasian adult residing in Nashville, Tennessee, USA. CD4+ T cells were enriched by magnetic negative selection, after which naive cells were positively selected on CD45RA and the negative fraction was taken as the memory subset. After blood collection by leukapheresis, PBMCs were isolated using Ficoll-Histopaque density gradient centrifugation and then cryopreserved in the vapor phase of liquid nitrogen. Analytical flow cytometry was used to check the purity and quantity of every magnetically sorted T cell population. Genomic DNA was isolated from every sorted fraction and measured by UV absorbance on a Nanodrop 2000c. Using the deep immunoSEQ assay, TCR CDR3 regions were amplified from genomic DNA by multiplex PCR. Genomic DNA extracted from each cell subset was distributed evenly over all wells of several immunoSEQ 96-well plates, and each plate served as one replicate. For sorted subsets, 200 ng of genomic DNA, equivalent to roughly 30,000 T cell genomes, went into each replicate PCR. Purified libraries were measured with a Qubit 3.0 fluorometer, size-checked on a Bioanalyzer 2100, and measured again with the KAPA Library Quantification kit. Every immunoSEQ 96-well plate was sequenced on a dedicated single-read 150-cycle Illumina NextSeq 550 flow cell. The paper's processing steps were these. Because the immunoSEQ output held only junctional sequences and lacked quality scores, the filtering could not match the filtering applied to full-length reads. Sequences were annotated with PyIR, a Python wrapper for IgBLAST v1.9, using IMGT germline references to assign V/J genes and CDR3. Any read was removed if the V/J assignment was weak (E-value above 1e-6), the CDR3 was missing, or the read contained stop codons, out-of-frame junctions, or ambiguous translated residues. V3J clonotypes were defined as sequences sharing the same inferred V gene, J gene, and CDR3 amino acid sequence. To compute the percentage overlap between repertoires, the number of shared unique clonotypes was divided by the size of the smaller repertoire. Three approaches were used to assess repertoire richness: RTK rarefaction, the Chao1 estimator, and Recon v2.1 estimates of unobserved clonotypes. OLGA was used to compute generation probabilities for all TCRbeta clonotypes that the gDNA method yielded from a few donors. TCRdb provides this immuneACCESS table in a form limited to in-frame rearrangements. Some clones are lacking; in checked studies, under half of them reflect an unresolved V gene, and why the rest are absent is not known. That table is the source of V, J and clone size, and D and trimming were worked out from the DNA. This sample has some 1 million clones in its table, and 70% to 80% of those were observed once. About 1.5% of the sample is held by the ten biggest clonotypes.

CDR1 and CDR2 were assigned from the germline V gene as SGDLS and YYNGEE. Spanning cysteine to phenylalanine, the CDR3 consists of 14 amino acids. The read is trimmed to its CDR3 DNA, 42 bases read in frame from base 1. Cut back by 3 bases and 4 bases, the V and J ends lie 10 bases apart. This TCR was recovered from a young man in good health. The rearrangement combines TRBV9 with TRBJ2-2; the D gene is possibly TRBD1, with 5 bases matching. Sequencing was done on a sample of memory CD4+ T cells sorted from blood. The cell subset or site label on this specimen signifies: CD45RA-negative fraction. The CDR3 loop reads CASSAFQGTGELFF. DNA sequence: TGTGCCAGCAGCGCCTTCCAGGGCACCGGGGAGCTGTTTTTT.